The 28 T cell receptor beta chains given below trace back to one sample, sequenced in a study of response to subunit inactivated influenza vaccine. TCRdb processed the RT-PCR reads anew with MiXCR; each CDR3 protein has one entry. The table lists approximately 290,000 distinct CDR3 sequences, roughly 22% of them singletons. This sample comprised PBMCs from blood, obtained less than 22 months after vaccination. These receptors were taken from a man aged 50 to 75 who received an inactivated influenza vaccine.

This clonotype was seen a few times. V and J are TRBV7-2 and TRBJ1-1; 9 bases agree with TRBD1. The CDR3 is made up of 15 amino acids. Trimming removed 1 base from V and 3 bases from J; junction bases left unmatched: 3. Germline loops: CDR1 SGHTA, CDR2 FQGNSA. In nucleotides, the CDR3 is TGTGCCAGCAGCTTAGTGGGACAGGGATACACTGAAGCTTTCTTT. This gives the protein CASSLVGQGYTEAFF.

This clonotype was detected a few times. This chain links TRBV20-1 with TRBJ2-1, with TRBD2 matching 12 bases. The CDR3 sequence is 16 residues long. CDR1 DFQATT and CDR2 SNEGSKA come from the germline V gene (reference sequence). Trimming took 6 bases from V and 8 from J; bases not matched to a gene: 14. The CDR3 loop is CSAPLAGGRGSYEQFF. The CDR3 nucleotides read TGCAGTGCCCCCCTAGCGGGAGGGAGGGGTAGCTATGAGCAGTTCTTC.

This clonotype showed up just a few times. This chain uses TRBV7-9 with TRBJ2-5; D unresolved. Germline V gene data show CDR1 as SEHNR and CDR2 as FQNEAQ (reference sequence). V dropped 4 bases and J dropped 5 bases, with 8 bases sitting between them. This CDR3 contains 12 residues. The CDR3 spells CASSSHGETQYF. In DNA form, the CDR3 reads TGTGCCAGCAGCTCCCATGGGGAGACCCAGTACTTC.

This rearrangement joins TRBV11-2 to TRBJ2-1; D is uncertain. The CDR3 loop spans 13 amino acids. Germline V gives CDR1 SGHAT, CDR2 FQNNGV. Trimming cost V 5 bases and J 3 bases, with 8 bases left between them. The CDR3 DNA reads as TGTGCCAGCAGCCTAACTCACTACAATGAGCAGTTCTTC. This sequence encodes CASSLTHYNEQFF.

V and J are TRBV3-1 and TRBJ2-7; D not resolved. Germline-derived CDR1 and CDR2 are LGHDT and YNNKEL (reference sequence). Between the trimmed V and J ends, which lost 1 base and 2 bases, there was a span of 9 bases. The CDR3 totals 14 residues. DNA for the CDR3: TGTGCCAGCAGCCAAGTTACGGGTCCCTACGAGCAGTACTTC. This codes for CASSQVTGPYEQYF.

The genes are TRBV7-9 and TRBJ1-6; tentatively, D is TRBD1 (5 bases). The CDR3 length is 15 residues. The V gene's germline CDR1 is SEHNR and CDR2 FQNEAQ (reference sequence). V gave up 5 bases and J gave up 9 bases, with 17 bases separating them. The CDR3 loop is CASSPWGEGVSPLHF. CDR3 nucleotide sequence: TGTGCCAGCAGCCCCTGGGGGGAAGGCGTTTCACCCCTCCACTTT. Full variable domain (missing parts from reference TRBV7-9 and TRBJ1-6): DTGVSQNPRHKITKRGQNVTFRCDPISEHNRLYWYRQTLGQGPEFLTYFQNEAQLEKSRLLSDRFSAERPKGSFSTLEIQRTEQGDSAMYLCASSPWGEGVSPLHFGNGTRLTVT.

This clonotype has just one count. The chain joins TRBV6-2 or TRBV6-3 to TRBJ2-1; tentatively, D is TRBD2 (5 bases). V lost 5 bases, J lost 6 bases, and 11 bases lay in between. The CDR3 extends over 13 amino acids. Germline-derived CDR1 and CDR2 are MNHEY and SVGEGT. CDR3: CASSPSSGNEQFF. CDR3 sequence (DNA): TGTGCCAGCAGTCCATCGAGCGGCAATGAGCAGTTCTTC.

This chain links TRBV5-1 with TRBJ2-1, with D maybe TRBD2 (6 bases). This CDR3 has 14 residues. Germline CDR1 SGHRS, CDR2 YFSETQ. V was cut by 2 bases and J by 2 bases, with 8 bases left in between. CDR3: CASSFPSAYNEQFF. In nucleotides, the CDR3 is TGCGCCAGCAGCTTTCCTAGCGCCTACAATGAGCAGTTCTTC.

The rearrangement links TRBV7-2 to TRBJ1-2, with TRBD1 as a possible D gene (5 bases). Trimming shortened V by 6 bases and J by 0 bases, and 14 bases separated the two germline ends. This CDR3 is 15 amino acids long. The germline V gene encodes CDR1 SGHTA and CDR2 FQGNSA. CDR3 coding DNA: TGTGCCAGCAGTCTTCACACAGGAGCTAACTATGGCTACACCTTC. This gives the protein CASSLHTGANYGYTF.

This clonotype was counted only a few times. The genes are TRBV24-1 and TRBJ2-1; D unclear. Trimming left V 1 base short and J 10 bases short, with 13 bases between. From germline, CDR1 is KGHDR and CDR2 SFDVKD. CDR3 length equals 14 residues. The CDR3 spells CATSDFDRSTEQFF. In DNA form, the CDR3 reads TGTGCCACCAGTGATTTTGATAGATCGACGGAGCAGTTCTTC.

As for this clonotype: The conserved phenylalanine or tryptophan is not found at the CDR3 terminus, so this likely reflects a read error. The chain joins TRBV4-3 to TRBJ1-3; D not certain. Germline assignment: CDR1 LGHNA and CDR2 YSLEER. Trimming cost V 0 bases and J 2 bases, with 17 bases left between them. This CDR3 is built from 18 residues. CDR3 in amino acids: CASSQDPQPIRTGNTIYL. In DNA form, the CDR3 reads TGCGCCAGCAGCCAAGACCCACAGCCGATACGTACTGGAAACACCATATATCTT.

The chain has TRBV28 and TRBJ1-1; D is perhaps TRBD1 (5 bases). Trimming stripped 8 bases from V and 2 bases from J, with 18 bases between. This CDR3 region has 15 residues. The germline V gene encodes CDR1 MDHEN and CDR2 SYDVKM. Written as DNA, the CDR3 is TGTGCCAGCGAGCGTACGGGGGTTCTAAACACTGAAGCTTTCTTT. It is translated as CASERTGVLNTEAFF.

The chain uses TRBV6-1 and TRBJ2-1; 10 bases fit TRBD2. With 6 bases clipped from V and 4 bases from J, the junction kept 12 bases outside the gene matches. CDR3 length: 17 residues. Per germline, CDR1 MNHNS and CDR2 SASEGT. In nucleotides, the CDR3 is TGTGCCAGCAGCCGACGACTTAGCGGGAGGTTGTACAATGAGCAGTTCTTC. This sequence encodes CASSRRLSGRLYNEQFF.

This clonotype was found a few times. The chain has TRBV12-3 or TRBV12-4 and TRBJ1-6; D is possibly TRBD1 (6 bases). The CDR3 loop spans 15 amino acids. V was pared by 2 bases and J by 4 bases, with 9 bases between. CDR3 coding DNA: TGTGCCAGCAGTTTATCGACAGGTTATAATTCACCCCTCCACTTT. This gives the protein CASSLSTGYNSPLHF.

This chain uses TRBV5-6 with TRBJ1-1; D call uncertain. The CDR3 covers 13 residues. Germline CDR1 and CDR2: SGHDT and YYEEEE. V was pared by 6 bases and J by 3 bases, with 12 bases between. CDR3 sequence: CASNQRQYTEAFF. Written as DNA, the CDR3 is TGTGCCAGCAACCAGAGACAATACACTGAAGCTTTCTTT.

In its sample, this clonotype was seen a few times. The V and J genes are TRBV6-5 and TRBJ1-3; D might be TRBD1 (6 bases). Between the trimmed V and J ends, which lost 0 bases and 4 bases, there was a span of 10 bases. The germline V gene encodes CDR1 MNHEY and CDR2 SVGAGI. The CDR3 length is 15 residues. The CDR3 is CASSYSGHPGNTIYF. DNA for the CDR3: TGTGCCAGCAGTTACTCGGGACACCCAGGAAACACCATATATTTT.

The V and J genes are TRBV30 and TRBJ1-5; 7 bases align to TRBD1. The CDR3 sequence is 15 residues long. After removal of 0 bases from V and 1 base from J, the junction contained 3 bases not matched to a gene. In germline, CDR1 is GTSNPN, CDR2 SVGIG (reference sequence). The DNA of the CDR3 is TGTGCCTGGAGTGTACGAGGGGGCAGCAATCAGCCCCAGCATTTT. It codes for CAWSVRGGSNQPQHF.

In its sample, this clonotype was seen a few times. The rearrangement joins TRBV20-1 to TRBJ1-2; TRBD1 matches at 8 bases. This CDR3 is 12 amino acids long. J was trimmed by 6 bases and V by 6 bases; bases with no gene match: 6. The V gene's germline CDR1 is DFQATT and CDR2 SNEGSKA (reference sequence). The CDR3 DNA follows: TGCAGTGCGGCGGGACAGGCGGATGGCTACACCTTC. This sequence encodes CSAAGQADGYTF.

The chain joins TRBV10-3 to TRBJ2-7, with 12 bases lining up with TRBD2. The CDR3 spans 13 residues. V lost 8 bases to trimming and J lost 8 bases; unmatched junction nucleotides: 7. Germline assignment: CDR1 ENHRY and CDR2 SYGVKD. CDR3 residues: CAIGTSGGRKQYF. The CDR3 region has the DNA TGTGCCATCGGCACTAGCGGGGGGCGAAAGCAGTACTTC.

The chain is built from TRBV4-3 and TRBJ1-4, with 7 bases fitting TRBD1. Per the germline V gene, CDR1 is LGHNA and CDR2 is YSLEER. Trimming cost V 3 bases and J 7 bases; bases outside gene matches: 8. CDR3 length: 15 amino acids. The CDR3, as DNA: TGCGCCAGCAGCCATAACAGGGGTGGGGGTGAAAAACTGTTTTTT. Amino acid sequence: CASSHNRGGGEKLFF.

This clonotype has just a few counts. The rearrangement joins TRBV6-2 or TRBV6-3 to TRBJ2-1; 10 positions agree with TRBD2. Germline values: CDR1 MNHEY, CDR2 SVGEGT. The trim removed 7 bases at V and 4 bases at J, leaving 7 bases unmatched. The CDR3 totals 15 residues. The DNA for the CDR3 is TGTGCCAGCAACCTTAGCGGGAGGTTGTACAATGAGCAGTTCTTC. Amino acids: CASNLSGRLYNEQFF.

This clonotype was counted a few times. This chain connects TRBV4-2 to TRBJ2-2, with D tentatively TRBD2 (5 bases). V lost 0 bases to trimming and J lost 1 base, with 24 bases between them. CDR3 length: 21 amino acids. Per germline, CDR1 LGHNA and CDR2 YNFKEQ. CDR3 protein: CASSQDVTMAGQPENTGELFF. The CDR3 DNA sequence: TGTGCCAGCAGCCAAGACGTGACTATGGCGGGCCAACCCGAGAACACCGGGGAGCTGTTTTTT.

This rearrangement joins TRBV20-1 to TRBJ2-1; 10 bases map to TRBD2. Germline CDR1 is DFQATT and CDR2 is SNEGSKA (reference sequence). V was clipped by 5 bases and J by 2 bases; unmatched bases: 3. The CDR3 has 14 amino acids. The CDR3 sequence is CSAPAGGAYNEQFF. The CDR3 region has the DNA TGCAGTGCTCCAGCGGGAGGGGCCTACAATGAGCAGTTCTTC.

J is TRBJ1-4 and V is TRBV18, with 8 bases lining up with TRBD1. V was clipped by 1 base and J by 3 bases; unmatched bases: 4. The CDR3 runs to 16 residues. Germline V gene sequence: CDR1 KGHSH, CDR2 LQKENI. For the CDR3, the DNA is TGTGCCAGCTCACCACGGACAGGGATACCTAATGAAAAACTGTTTTTT. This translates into CASSPRTGIPNEKLFF.

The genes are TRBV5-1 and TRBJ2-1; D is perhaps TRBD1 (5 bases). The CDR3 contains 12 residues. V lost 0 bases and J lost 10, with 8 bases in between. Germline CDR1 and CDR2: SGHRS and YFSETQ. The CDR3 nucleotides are TGCGCCAGCAGCTTGGGACAGACCGAGCAGTTCTTC. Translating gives CASSLGQTEQFF.

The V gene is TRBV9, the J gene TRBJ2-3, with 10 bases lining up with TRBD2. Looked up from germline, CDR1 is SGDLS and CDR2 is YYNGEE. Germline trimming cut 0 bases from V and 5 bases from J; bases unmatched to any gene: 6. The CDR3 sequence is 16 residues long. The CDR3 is CASSVAASGGGDTQYF. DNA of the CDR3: TGTGCCAGCAGCGTAGCTGCTAGCGGGGGTGGAGATACGCAGTATTTT. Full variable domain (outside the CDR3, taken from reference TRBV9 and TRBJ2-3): DSGVTQTPKHLITATGQRVTLRCSPRSGDLSVYWYQQSLDQGLQFLIQYYNGEERAKGNILERFSAQQFPDLHSELNLSSLELGDSALYFCASSVAASGGGDTQYFGPGTRLTVL.

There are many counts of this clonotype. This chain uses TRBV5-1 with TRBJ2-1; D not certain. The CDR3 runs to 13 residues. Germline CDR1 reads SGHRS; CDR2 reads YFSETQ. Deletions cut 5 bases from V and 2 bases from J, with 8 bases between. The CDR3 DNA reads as TGCGCCAGCAGAGGAGAGACCTACAATGAGCAGTTCTTC. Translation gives CASRGETYNEQFF.

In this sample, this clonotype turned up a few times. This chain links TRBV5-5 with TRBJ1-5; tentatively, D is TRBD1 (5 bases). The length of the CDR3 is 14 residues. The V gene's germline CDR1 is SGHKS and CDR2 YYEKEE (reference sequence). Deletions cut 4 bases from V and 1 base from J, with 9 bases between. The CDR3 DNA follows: TGTGCCAGCAGCCCCGACAGCAGCAATCAGCCCCAGCATTTT. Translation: CASSPDSSNQPQHF.